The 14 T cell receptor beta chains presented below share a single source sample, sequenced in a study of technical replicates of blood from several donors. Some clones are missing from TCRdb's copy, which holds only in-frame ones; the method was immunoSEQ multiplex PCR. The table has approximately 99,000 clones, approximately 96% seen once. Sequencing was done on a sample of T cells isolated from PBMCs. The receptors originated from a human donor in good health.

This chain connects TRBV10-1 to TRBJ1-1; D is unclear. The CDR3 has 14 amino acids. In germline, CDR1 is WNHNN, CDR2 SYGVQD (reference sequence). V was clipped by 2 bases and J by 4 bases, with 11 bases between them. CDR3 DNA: TGCGCCAGCAGTGAGAATCTGGAGAGCACTGAAGCTTTCTTT. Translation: CASSENLESTEAFF.

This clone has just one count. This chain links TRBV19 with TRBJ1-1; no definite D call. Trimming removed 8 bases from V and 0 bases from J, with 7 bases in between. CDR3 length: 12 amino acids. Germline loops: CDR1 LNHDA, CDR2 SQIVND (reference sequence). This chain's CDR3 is CASSYLNTEAFF. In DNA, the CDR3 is TGTGCCAGTTCTTATCTGAACACTGAAGCTTTCTTT.

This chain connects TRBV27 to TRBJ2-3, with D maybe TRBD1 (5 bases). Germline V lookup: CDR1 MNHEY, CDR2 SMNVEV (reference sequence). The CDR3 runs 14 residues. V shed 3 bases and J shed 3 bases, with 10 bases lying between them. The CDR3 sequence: CASSLEQGTDTQYF. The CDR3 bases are TGTGCCAGCAGTTTGGAGCAGGGAACAGATACGCAGTATTTT.

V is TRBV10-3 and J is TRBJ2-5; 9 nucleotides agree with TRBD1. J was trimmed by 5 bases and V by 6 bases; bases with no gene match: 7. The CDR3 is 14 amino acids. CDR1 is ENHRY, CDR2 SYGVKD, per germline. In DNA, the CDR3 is TGTGCCATCAGCACCGGGACAGGGTTTGAGACCCAGTACTTC. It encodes CAISTGTGFETQYF.

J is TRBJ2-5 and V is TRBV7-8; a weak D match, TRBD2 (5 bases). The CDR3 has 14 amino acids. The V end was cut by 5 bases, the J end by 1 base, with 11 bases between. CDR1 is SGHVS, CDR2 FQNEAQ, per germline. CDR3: CASSQSGGQETQYF. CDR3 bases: TGTGCCAGCAGCCAGAGCGGAGGCCAAGAGACCCAGTACTTC.

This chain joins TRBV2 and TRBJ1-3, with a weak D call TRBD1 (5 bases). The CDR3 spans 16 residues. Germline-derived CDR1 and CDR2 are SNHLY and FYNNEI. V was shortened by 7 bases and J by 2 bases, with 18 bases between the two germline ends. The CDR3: CASMSQKGYPGNTIYF. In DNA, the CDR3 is TGTGCCAGCATGAGCCAGAAGGGGTACCCTGGAAACACCATATATTTT.

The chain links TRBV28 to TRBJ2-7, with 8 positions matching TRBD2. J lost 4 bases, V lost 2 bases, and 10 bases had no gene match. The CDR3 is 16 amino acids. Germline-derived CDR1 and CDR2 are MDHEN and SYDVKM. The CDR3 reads CASSLRVELAGYEQYF. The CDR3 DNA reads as TGTGCCAGCAGTTTACGGGTAGAGCTAGCGGGTTACGAGCAGTACTTC.

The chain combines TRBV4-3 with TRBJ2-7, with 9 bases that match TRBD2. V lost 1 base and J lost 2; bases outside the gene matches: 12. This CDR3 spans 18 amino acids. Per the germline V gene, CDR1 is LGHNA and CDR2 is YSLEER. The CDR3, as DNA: TGCGCCAGCAGCCAAGCAACTAGCGGGTCCTATCAAGCCTACGAGCAGTACTTC. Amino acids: CASSQATSGSYQAYEQYF.

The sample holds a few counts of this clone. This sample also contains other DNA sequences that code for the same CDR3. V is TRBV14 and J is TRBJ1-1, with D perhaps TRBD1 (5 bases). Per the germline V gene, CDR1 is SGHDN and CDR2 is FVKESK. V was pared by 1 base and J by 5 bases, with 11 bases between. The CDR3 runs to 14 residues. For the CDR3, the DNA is TGTGCCAGCAGCCAAGGGCAGGGTTGGACTGAAGCTTTCTTT. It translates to CASSQGQGWTEAFF.

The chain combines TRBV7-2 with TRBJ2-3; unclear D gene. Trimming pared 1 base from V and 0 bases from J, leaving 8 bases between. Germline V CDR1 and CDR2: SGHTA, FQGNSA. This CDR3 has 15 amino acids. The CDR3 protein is CASSLEASSTDTQYF. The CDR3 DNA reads TGTGCCAGCAGCTTAGAAGCGTCCAGCACAGATACGCAGTATTTT.

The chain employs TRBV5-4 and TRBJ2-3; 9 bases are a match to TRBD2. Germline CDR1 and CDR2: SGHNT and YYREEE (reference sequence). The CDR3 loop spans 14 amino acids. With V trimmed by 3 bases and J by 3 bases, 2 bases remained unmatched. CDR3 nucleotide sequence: TGTGCCAGCAGCTCAGCGGGAGGAACAGATACGCAGTATTTT. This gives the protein CASSSAGGTDTQYF.

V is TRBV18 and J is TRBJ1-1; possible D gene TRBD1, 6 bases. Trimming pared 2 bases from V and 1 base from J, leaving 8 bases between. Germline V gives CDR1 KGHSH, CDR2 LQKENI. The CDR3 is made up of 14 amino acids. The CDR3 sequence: CASSPTGPNTEAFF. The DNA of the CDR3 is TGTGCCAGCTCACCAACAGGGCCGAACACTGAAGCTTTCTTT.

This CDR3 is CASSSAGPYNEQFF. DNA of the CDR3: TGTGCCAGCAGTTCAGCAGGTCCTTACAATGAGCAGTTCTTC. The J gene is TRBJ2-1, the V gene TRBV6-1; D unclear. The V end lost 5 bases, the J end lost 4 bases, and 12 bases lay between the germline ends. In germline, CDR1 is MNHNS, CDR2 SASEGT. The CDR3 sequence is 14 residues long.

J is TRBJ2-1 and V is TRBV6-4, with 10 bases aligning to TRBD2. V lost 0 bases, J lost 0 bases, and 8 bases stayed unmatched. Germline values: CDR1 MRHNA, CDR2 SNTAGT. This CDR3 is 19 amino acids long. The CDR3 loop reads CASSDSVRAGGSSYNEQFF. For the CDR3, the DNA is TGTGCCAGCAGTGACTCGGTGCGAGCGGGAGGGAGCTCCTACAATGAGCAGTTCTTC.